The entry below describes one T cell receptor (beta chain). Its specificity is unknown. Libraries were prepared by immunoSEQ multiplex PCR; TCRdb keeps only in-frame clonotypes and omits some of them. Among roughly 150,000 clones listed, 80% to 90% were seen once. Separation from the approximately 690-subject first cohort characterized the 120-subject validation cohort, to which the donors belonged. These data come from a study of cytomegalovirus exposure and HLA in healthy donors. Overall study results and limits: The CMV antigen specificity of a few CMV-associated chains was confirmed through in vitro analysis. Associated with cytomegalovirus, according to the listing, were 150 to 200 TCR beta chains. Rarity held for most TCR sequences, but there were some public TCRs that occurred in many donors.

Trimming at V came to 4 bases and at J to 1 base, leaving 8 bases not matched to a gene. The CDR3 extends over 16 amino acids. Germline V lookup: CDR1 SGHVS, CDR2 FQNEAQ. This sequence joins TRBV7-8 and TRBJ2-5; 8 bases align to TRBD2. The clonotype originates from a young woman in good health and CMV-seronegative. Sequences were obtained from PBMCs. CDR3 coding DNA: TGTGCCAGCAGCTCCTTAAGCGGGAGCATCCAAGAGACCCAGTACTTC. Translated, it gives CASSSLSGSIQETQYF.